The 18 T cell receptor beta chains listed next were all sequenced from one sample in a study of T-cell memory formation after mild COVID-19. TCRdb passed the 5' RACE reads through MiXCR, listing each CDR3 protein once. Here the sample spans around 200,000 distinct CDR3 sequences, around 15% being singletons. The sequencing sample was made of PBMCs or a T cell subset sorted from them (not recorded which). These receptors were taken from an adult woman who had mild COVID-19 (a few samples of this study predate the infection). Cell type and time point are not known.

This clonotype was found a few times. The V gene is TRBV12-3 or TRBV12-4, the J gene TRBJ2-1; either TRBD1 or TRBD2 may fit D (5 bases each). This CDR3 has 15 amino acids. V was clipped by 3 bases and J by 5 bases, with 14 bases between them. CDR3 nucleotides: TGTGCCAGCAGTTTTACTCGGGGACGCAACAATGAGCAGTTCTTC. It codes for CASSFTRGRNNEQFF.

This clonotype was picked up a small number of times. The rearrangement uses TRBV7-8 and TRBJ2-3; 7 positions match TRBD1. The junction had 18 bases not matched to a gene; V was cut back by 5 bases and J by 10 bases. The CDR3 runs 16 residues. Germline CDR1 SGHVS, CDR2 FQNEAQ. CDR3 sequence reads: CASSPPGTESPPAQYF. CDR3 DNA sequence: TGTGCCAGCAGCCCACCCGGGACAGAGTCTCCCCCGGCGCAGTATTTT.

The chain employs TRBV5-5 and TRBJ2-7, with D possibly being TRBD1 (5 bases). This CDR3 has 13 residues. Germline V gene lookup returns CDR1 SGHKS and CDR2 YYEKEE (reference sequence). V lost 2 bases to trimming and J lost 5 bases, with 11 bases between them. The CDR3 DNA reads as TGTGCCAGCAGCTTTGCAGGGATCCACGAGCAGTACTTC. It encodes CASSFAGIHEQYF.

This clonotype was counted between two and nine times. This chain joins TRBV12-3 or TRBV12-4 and TRBJ1-6, with D unclear. The CDR3 loop spans 14 amino acids. Between the trimmed V and J ends, which lost 6 bases and 6 bases, there was a span of 12 bases. This CDR3 is CASRADVGNSPLHF. CDR3 nucleotides: TGTGCCAGCAGAGCCGACGTAGGTAATTCACCCCTCCACTTT.

The chain joins TRBV12-3 or TRBV12-4 to TRBJ2-3, with D unresolved. The V gene lost 2 bases and the J gene lost 2 bases, with 11 bases spanning the gap. This CDR3 spans 15 amino acids. The CDR3 region is CASSLRAQLTDTQYF. CDR3 nucleotide sequence: TGTGCCAGCAGTTTAAGGGCACAGCTCACAGATACGCAGTATTTT.

This clonotype was observed a few times. V and J are TRBV6-2 or TRBV6-3 and TRBJ2-2; no reliable D call. The CDR3 has 17 residues. Trimming took off 0 bases at V and 4 bases at J, with 15 bases between the two ends. CDR1 MNHEY and CDR2 SVGEGT come from the germline V gene. CDR3 sequence reads: CASSYSKGGRVTGELFF. CDR3 bases: TGTGCCAGCAGTTACTCGAAAGGTGGAAGGGTCACCGGGGAGCTGTTTTTT.

V is TRBV30 and J is TRBJ1-1, with a weak D call TRBD1 (6 bases). Trimming shortened V by 2 bases and J by 5 bases, and 15 bases separated the two germline ends. Germline CDR1 and CDR2: GTSNPN and SVGIG (reference sequence). The CDR3 is 14 residues long. For the CDR3, the DNA is TGTGCCTGGAGTTGGGACCCAGGGGTAACTGAAGCTTTCTTT. This gives the protein CAWSWDPGVTEAFF.

In its sample, this clonotype was seen a few times. The chain carries TRBV2 and TRBJ2-3; TRBD2 is a possible D gene (5 bases). Germline V lookup: CDR1 SNHLY, CDR2 FYNNEI. With 2 bases removed from V and 8 bases from J, the gap between germline ends came to 14 bases. CDR3 size: 14 residues. CDR3 region: CASSELAVGLTQYF. The CDR3 bases are TGTGCCAGCAGTGAACTAGCAGTTGGACTTACGCAGTATTTT.

This clonotype was recorded a few times. V is TRBV11-3 and J is TRBJ2-3, with D uncertain. V was trimmed by 5 bases and J by 4 bases, leaving 7 bases between them. CDR3 length equals 12 residues. Germline CDR1 is SGHNT and CDR2 is YENEEA. The CDR3 DNA is TGTGCCAGCAGCCCCGGAGCAGATACGCAGTATTTT. This encodes CASSPGADTQYF.

This clonotype appeared a few times. The chain is built from TRBV20-1 and TRBJ2-7; D is unresolved. Germline values: CDR1 DFQATT, CDR2 SNEGSKA (reference sequence). The CDR3 is 12 residues long. Trimming left V 0 bases short and J 7 bases short, with 10 bases between. Here the CDR3 reads CSARDLGIEQYF. The CDR3 DNA reads as TGCAGTGCTAGAGATCTGGGGATAGAGCAGTACTTC.

This clonotype was recorded many times. The chain is built from TRBV6-5 and TRBJ2-1, with D hard to call. CDR1 MNHEY and CDR2 SVGAGI come from the germline V gene. This CDR3 has 12 amino acids. Trimming stripped 8 bases from V and 6 bases from J, with 11 bases between. The CDR3: CASLGLRNEQFF. In DNA form, the CDR3 reads TGTGCCAGCCTAGGTCTTCGCAATGAGCAGTTCTTC.

This clonotype occurred a few times. This chain connects TRBV5-5 to TRBJ2-7; D remains unclear. Germline V gives CDR1 SGHKS, CDR2 YYEKEE (reference sequence). The CDR3 spans 14 residues. V shed 4 bases and J shed 7 bases, with 18 bases lying between them. The CDR3: CASSPRAEGWEQYF. The CDR3 bases are TGTGCCAGCAGCCCCCGGGCCGAAGGGTGGGAGCAGTACTTC.

The CDR3 protein is CASSTGLGAKAFF. The CDR3 DNA sequence: TGTGCCAGCAGCACCGGGCTAGGGGCTAAAGCTTTCTTT. V gene TRBV7-2 combines with J gene TRBJ1-1; a possible D gene is TRBD1 (5 bases). Germline V CDR1 and CDR2: SGHTA, FQGNSA. The CDR3 has 13 amino acids. V was clipped by 5 bases and J by 9 bases, with 16 bases between them.

The chain employs TRBV29-1 and TRBJ1-1; D is ambiguous. Germline V CDR1 and CDR2: SQVTM, ANQGSEA. Deletions cut 3 bases from V and 7 bases from J, with 21 bases between. The CDR3 sequence is 15 residues long. The CDR3 sequence is CSVESLVERLDEAFF. CDR3 bases: TGCAGCGTTGAGTCTCTAGTGGAGCGCCTCGATGAAGCTTTCTTT.

This rearrangement joins TRBV2 to TRBJ1-2, with TRBD1 matching over 7 bases. The V segment lost 5 bases and the J segment 2 bases; nucleotides outside the gene matches: 8. Germline-derived CDR1 and CDR2 are SNHLY and FYNNEI. The CDR3 length is 15 residues. The CDR3 nucleotides are TGTGCCAGCAGTACACAGGGGTTCTCCAACTATGGCTACACCTTC. Encoded protein: CASSTQGFSNYGYTF.

CDR3 DNA sequence: TGTGCCAGCAGCTTGGGTACCGGGACAGGGCTAATGGGGGCTTTCTTT. It codes for CASSLGTGTGLMGAFF. The rearrangement joins TRBV5-6 to TRBJ1-1; the match to TRBD1 covers 9 bases. CDR3 length equals 16 residues. The V gene's germline CDR1 is SGHDT and CDR2 YYEEEE. With 0 bases clipped from V and 11 bases from J, the junction kept 14 bases outside the gene matches.

This chain's CDR3 is CASSSRLAGHLGEQFF. The DNA for the CDR3 is TGTGCCAGCAGTTCCCGACTAGCGGGGCACCTGGGGGAGCAGTTCTTC. V usage is TRBV12-3 or TRBV12-4 and J usage is TRBJ2-1, with 11 bases lining up with TRBD2. This CDR3 has 16 residues. The junction had 12 bases not matched to a gene; V was cut back by 4 bases and J by 10 bases.

The chain combines TRBV30 with TRBJ2-7; 9 nucleotides match TRBD2. V was clipped by 3 bases and J by 5 bases; unmatched bases: 14. CDR3 length: 16 residues. Per the germline V gene, CDR1 is GTSNPN and CDR2 is SVGIG (reference sequence). The CDR3 DNA follows: TGTGCCTGGAGAGCGGGCGGGAGGGCCGCGACCCACGAGCAGTACTTC. It codes for CAWRAGGRAATHEQYF.